This T cell receptor beta chain originates from a study of regulatory T cells in long-lasting Graves disease. In the study overall: Antithyroid drug intake by newly diagnosed Graves' patients had lasted under 3 months. Study-level points and caveats: Peripheral blood was the sole material, not thyroid tissue. Persistent disease exhibited a predilection for TRBV28, TRBJ1-2 and TRBJ2-5.

Germline V gene sequence: CDR1 SGHDT, CDR2 YYEEEE. The CDR3 totals 14 residues. V lost 4 bases and J 5 bases, leaving 13 bases between the germline ends. This clonotype occurred a few times. Its antigen is still unknown. CDR3-region Arm-PCR and iRepertoire HTBI primers produced the TCR beta libraries. A single record per CDR3 protein comes from TCRdb applying MiXCR to the multiplex PCR reads. This repertoire shows 500,000 to 700,000 distinct CDR3 sequences, about 16% found once; its top ten account for around 18%. The time point here: newly diagnosed GD, antithyroid drugs for less than 3 months. The TCR library was made from RNA that had been extracted from PBMCs in TRIzol. These data were likewise used in another study, on T cells in Graves' hyperthyroidism and ophthalmopathy. From that study: The hyperthyroidism was newly diagnosed and had lasted under 2 months; the patients were aged 18 to 65.

The chain has TRBV5-6 and TRBJ2-4, with D perhaps matching TRBD1 (6 bases). The sample was peripheral blood mononuclear cells (PBMCs), taken at new diagnosis, from a patient treated with antithyroid drugs. This sequence was found in a woman in her twenties or thirties with Graves disease. The CDR3 region is CASSPGTLENIQYF. CDR3 bases: TGTGCCAGCAGCCCCGGGACACTAGAAAACATTCAGTACTTC.